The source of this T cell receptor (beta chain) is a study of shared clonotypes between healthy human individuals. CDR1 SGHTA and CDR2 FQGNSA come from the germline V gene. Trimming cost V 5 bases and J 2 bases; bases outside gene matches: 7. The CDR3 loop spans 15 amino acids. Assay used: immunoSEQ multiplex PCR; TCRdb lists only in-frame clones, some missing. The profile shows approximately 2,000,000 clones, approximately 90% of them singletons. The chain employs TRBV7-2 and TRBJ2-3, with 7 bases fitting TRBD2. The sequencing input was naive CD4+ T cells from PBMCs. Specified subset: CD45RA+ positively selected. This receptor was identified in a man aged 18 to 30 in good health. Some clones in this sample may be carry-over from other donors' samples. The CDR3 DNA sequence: TGTGCCAGCAGCCTTAGCGGGTTACTCACAGATACGCAGTATTTT. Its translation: CASSLSGLLTDTQYF.